The 22 T cell receptor beta chains presented below share a single source sample, sequenced in a study of identical twins. TCRdb analysed the 5' RACE reads with MiXCR anew, one entry per CDR3 protein. The sample contains about 330,000 distinct CDR3 sequences, roughly 12% of which appear only once. The sample was also linked to a second study, of yellow fever vaccine responses in identical twins.

Specimen: CD8+ T cells sorted from blood. The source of these receptors is a young woman in good health.

This clonotype was seen a few times. V usage is TRBV4-1 and J usage is TRBJ1-1, with unresolved D. Germline CDR1 MGHRA, CDR2 YSYEKL. The CDR3 loop spans 15 amino acids. V was cut by 1 base and J by 1 base, with 10 bases left in between. CDR3 sequence: CASSQAAVWNTEAFF. The CDR3 DNA reads as TGCGCCAGCAGCCAAGCCGCCGTGTGGAACACTGAAGCTTTCTTT.

In DNA form, the CDR3 reads TGTGCCAGCAGCGCCGACAGGACTGAAGCTTTCTTT. Translation: CASSADRTEAFF. The rearrangement joins TRBV7-9 to TRBJ1-1, with a possible D match to TRBD1 (6 bases). The CDR3 has 12 amino acids. Germline V gene lookup returns CDR1 SEHNR and CDR2 FQNEAQ (reference sequence). V gave up 5 bases and J gave up 5 bases, with 9 bases separating them.

Only a few counts were recorded for this clonotype. V usage is TRBV15 and J usage is TRBJ2-1; D is unresolved. Germline V gives CDR1 LNHNV, CDR2 YYDKDF (reference sequence). This CDR3 has 14 residues. Trimming took off 5 bases at V and 4 bases at J, with 12 bases between the two ends. The CDR3 nucleotides are TGTGCCACCAGCCCACGGACGATGTACAATGAGCAGTTCTTC. Residues: CATSPRTMYNEQFF.

This sequence joins TRBV27 and TRBJ2-1; D gene ambiguous. CDR3 length: 12 residues. Germline CDR1 reads MNHEY; CDR2 reads SMNVEV (reference sequence). V gave up 4 bases and J gave up 6 bases, with 7 bases separating them. The CDR3 protein is CASSSNINEQFF. For the CDR3, the DNA is TGTGCCAGCAGTTCTAATATCAATGAGCAGTTCTTC.

The rearrangement joins TRBV2 to TRBJ2-1; TRBD2 is a possible D gene (7 bases). V gave up 8 bases and J gave up 9 bases, with 11 bases separating them. The CDR3 length is 11 residues. The germline gives CDR1 SNHLY, CDR2 FYNNEI. The DNA for the CDR3 is TGTGCCAGCGGGGGGGCCGGTGAGCAGTTCTTC. Protein product: CASGGAGEQFF.

J is TRBJ1-1 and V is TRBV6-1, with 8 nucleotides matching TRBD1. J lost 1 base, V lost 6 bases, and 1 base had no gene match. The CDR3 sequence is 13 residues long. Germline-derived CDR1 and CDR2 are MNHNS and SASEGT. In DNA form, the CDR3 reads TGTGCCAGCAGGGGACAGGAGAACACTGAAGCTTTCTTT. This gives the protein CASRGQENTEAFF.

This clonotype was seen a few times. The J gene is TRBJ2-1, the V gene TRBV28; D may be TRBD1 or TRBD2 (6 bases each). The V and J ends lost 3 bases and 16 bases respectively, with 22 bases between them. The V gene's germline CDR1 is MDHEN and CDR2 SYDVKM. The CDR3 runs to 14 residues. The CDR3 loop reads CASSFEGGWGKFFF. In DNA, the CDR3 is TGTGCCAGCAGTTTTGAGGGGGGCTGGGGAAAGTTTTTCTTC.

This clonotype was seen a few times. The chain's CDR3 is CASSDLASPSYNEQFF. The CDR3 DNA sequence: TGTGCCAGCAGTGATCTAGCGTCCCCATCCTACAATGAGCAGTTCTTC. The chain has TRBV28 and TRBJ2-1; a possible D gene is TRBD2 (6 bases). Germline V lookup: CDR1 MDHEN, CDR2 SYDVKM. Trimming took off 5 bases at V and 1 base at J, with 15 bases between the two ends. The CDR3 consists of 16 residues.

The chain's CDR3 is CSAWGRGEMNTEAFF. The CDR3 nucleotides are TGCAGTGCTTGGGGCAGGGGGGAGATGAACACTGAAGCTTTCTTT. The chain links TRBV20-1 to TRBJ1-1, with 7 bases that match TRBD1. V gave up 5 bases and J gave up 0 bases; unmatched junction bases: 9. This CDR3 is 15 amino acids long. Germline V gives CDR1 DFQATT, CDR2 SNEGSKA (reference sequence).

This rearrangement joins TRBV28 to TRBJ2-2; D ambiguous. CDR1 MDHEN and CDR2 SYDVKM come from the germline V gene. The CDR3 is 15 amino acids. The V end was cut by 3 bases, the J end by 3 bases, with 11 bases between. The CDR3: CASSFRQRDTGELFF. CDR3 coding DNA: TGTGCCAGCAGTTTTCGGCAGAGAGACACCGGGGAGCTGTTTTTT.

This clonotype was recorded a few times. The genes are TRBV5-1 and TRBJ2-3; D ambiguous. CDR1 is SGHRS, CDR2 YFSETQ, per germline. Between the trimmed V and J ends, which lost 2 bases and 4 bases, there was a span of 8 bases. This CDR3 has 13 amino acids. In DNA form, the CDR3 reads TGCGCCAGCAGCTTCATCCCCGCAGATACGCAGTATTTT. This encodes CASSFIPADTQYF.

V and J are TRBV12-3 or TRBV12-4 and TRBJ1-3; D is perhaps TRBD1 (6 bases). The V end lost 5 bases, the J end lost 0 bases, and 20 bases lay between the germline ends. CDR3 size: 18 residues. The CDR3 loop is CASSTPGRRTVSGNTIYF. DNA for the CDR3: TGTGCCAGCAGTACACCGGGACGGAGGACAGTCTCTGGAAACACCATATATTTT.

Many counts were recorded for this clonotype. The chain combines TRBV12-3 or TRBV12-4 with TRBJ2-1; TRBD2 is a possible D gene (6 bases). This CDR3 region has 15 residues. The V end lost 6 bases, the J end lost 3 bases, and 15 bases lay between the germline ends. The CDR3 DNA reads TGTGCCAGCAGCCAGACTAGGGGTGGCTACAATGAGCAGTTCTTC. Amino acids: CASSQTRGGYNEQFF.

The sample holds a few counts of this clonotype. The J gene is TRBJ2-2, the V gene TRBV4-1, with D perhaps TRBD2 (6 bases). CDR3 size: 19 residues. Trimming pared 2 bases from V and 4 bases from J, leaving 23 bases between. Germline lookup yields CDR1 MGHRA and CDR2 YSYEKL. The CDR3 coding sequence is TGCGCCAGCAGCCAATGGATCTGGCGGGGAGCCCAGGGCACCGGGGAGCTGTTTTTT. Protein product: CASSQWIWRGAQGTGELFF.

V is TRBV20-1 and J is TRBJ2-7; 9 bases agree with TRBD1. The germline CDR1 and CDR2 sequences are DFQATT and SNEGSKA (reference sequence). Trimming cost V 6 bases and J 3 bases; bases outside gene matches: 12. The CDR3 spans 15 residues. The CDR3 DNA reads as TGCAGTGCCGGGGTCCAGACAGGGGGGTTCTACGAGCAGTACGTC. Amino acid sequence: CSAGVQTGGFYEQYV.

This clonotype has a handful of counts. The chain joins TRBV20-1 to TRBJ2-1, with TRBD2 identical over 7 bases. The germline gives CDR1 DFQATT, CDR2 SNEGSKA (reference sequence). This CDR3 is 13 amino acids long. Here the CDR3 DNA reads TGCAGAGCGGGAACCGGCTCCTACAATGAGCAGTTCTTC. Residues: CRAGTGSYNEQFF.

This chain joins TRBV7-8 and TRBJ1-1; D ambiguous. This CDR3 contains 15 residues. The germline CDR1 and CDR2 sequences are SGHVS and FQNEAQ. V was cut by 3 bases and J by 0 bases, with 11 bases left in between. For the CDR3, the DNA is TGTGCCAGCAGCTTGTACGGGGTTATGAACACTGAAGCTTTCTTT. Translating it yields CASSLYGVMNTEAFF.

The sample holds a few counts of this clonotype. This chain uses TRBV6-5 with TRBJ2-7; D is uncertain. V dropped 3 bases and J dropped 3 bases, with 9 bases sitting between them. Germline V gene data show CDR1 as MNHEY and CDR2 as SVGAGI. The CDR3 covers 13 residues. The CDR3 loop is CASSYGPHYEQYV. CDR3 sequence (DNA): TGTGCCAGCAGTTATGGCCCCCACTACGAGCAGTACGTC.

The chain joins TRBV28 to TRBJ2-7; no clear D gene. V was trimmed by 7 bases and J by 6 bases, leaving 10 bases between them. Germline CDR1 is MDHEN and CDR2 is SYDVKM. The CDR3 covers 11 residues. The DNA for the CDR3 is TGTGCCAGCAAGTTTACCGGCGAGCAGTACTTC. It specifies CASKFTGEQYF.

The rearrangement links TRBV13 to TRBJ2-2; 7 nucleotides match TRBD2. Looked up from germline, CDR1 is PRHDT and CDR2 is FYEKMQ (reference sequence). Trimming at V came to 2 bases and at J to 0 bases, leaving 6 bases not matched to a gene. There are 17 residues in the CDR3. CDR3 sequence (DNA): TGTGCCAGCAGCTTAATGGGGCTAGCGGCGAACACCGGGGAGCTGTTTTTT. As protein: CASSLMGLAANTGELFF.

This clonotype was recorded a few times. The chain uses TRBV7-9 and TRBJ2-1, with D possibly being TRBD1 or TRBD2 (5 bases each). Looked up from germline, CDR1 is SEHNR and CDR2 is FQNEAQ (reference sequence). V dropped 5 bases and J dropped 4 bases, with 15 bases sitting between them. This CDR3 has 15 amino acids. Here the CDR3 DNA reads TGTGCCAGCAGCGGGGGACCCCTCGGTTACAATGAGCAGTTCTTC. This encodes CASSGGPLGYNEQFF. Full variable domain (remainder filled in from reference TRBV7-9 and TRBJ2-1): DTGVSQNPRHKITKRGQNVTFRCDPISEHNRLYWYRQTLGQGPEFLTYFQNEAQLEKSRLLSDRFSAERPKGSFSTLEIQRTEQGDSAMYLCASSGGPLGYNEQFFGPGTRLTVL.

This clonotype has a handful of counts. The V gene is TRBV7-8, the J gene TRBJ2-3; 8 bases agree with TRBD2. Germline trimming cut 2 bases from V and 1 base from J; bases unmatched to any gene: 5. The CDR3 loop spans 16 amino acids. Per the germline V gene, CDR1 is SGHVS and CDR2 is FQNEAQ. The CDR3 protein is CASSLPSGGRTDTQYF. In DNA form, the CDR3 reads TGTGCCAGCAGCTTACCAAGCGGGGGTCGCACAGATACGCAGTATTTT.